This TCR beta chain is drawn from a study of cytomegalovirus exposure and HLA in healthy donors. General observations from the study: Generally TCR sequences proved uncommon, though certain public TCRs appeared in numerous donors. Researchers reported that a few CMV-associated chains were confirmed in vitro as CMV antigen-specific. High sensitivity and specificity were reportedly achieved when the classifier diagnosed cytomegalovirus status.

The germline gives CDR1 SGHAT, CDR2 FQNNGV. The CDR3 sequence is 16 residues long. Trimming took 5 bases from V and 4 from J, leaving 18 bases between them. Measured with immunoSEQ multiplex PCR; TCRdb has only the in-frame clones, and not every one. The data show about 180,000 clones, about 85% seen once. Donors came from a validation cohort of 95 to 150 subjects, distinct from the first 666-subject cohort. A remark on this clone: Its antigen is not known.

The receptor was derived from a man younger than 35 in good health and CMV-seropositive. The sample taken for sequencing was PBMCs. The chain carries TRBV11-2 and TRBJ2-1; D is perhaps TRBD2 (6 bases). In DNA form, the CDR3 reads TGTGCCAGCAGCGCCCAACTAGCTGAAGGTTACAATGAGCAGTTCTTC. This sequence encodes CASSAQLAEGYNEQFF.